The present entry profiles one TCR beta chain with its context. This sample is part of a study of cytotoxic CD8 clonotypes in ibrutinib-treated CLL. Study at large: The patients, about ten relapsed/refractory and approximately 15 treatment-naive, included approximately 17 who were IGHV unmutated. Responses comprised around 24 partial and 2 complete; at median approximately six years, around 14 remained remitted and some twelve progressed.

The CDR3 loop spans 15 amino acids. CDR1 and CDR2 from the germline V gene are SGHAT and FQNNGV. Trimming cost V 6 bases and J 6 bases; bases outside gene matches: 5. Investigators sought sequencing depths of between 1 in 200,000 and 1 in 1 million T cells. Measured with immunoSEQ multiplex PCR; TCRdb has only the in-frame clones, and not every one. Found here are about 130,000 clones, approximately 80% of them singletons; the top ten hold about 13%. V usage is TRBV11-2 and J usage is TRBJ2-1, with 13 bases that match TRBD2. The source is a human donor with chronic lymphocytic leukemia. The material was PBMCs, obtained after 12 months of ibrutinib treatment. The CDR3 DNA reads TGTGCCAGCAGTCGACTAGCGGGAGGCTCCAATGAGCAGTTCTTC. Translated, it gives CASSRLAGGSNEQFF. The full variable domain, in which reference TRBV11-2 and TRBJ2-1 provide the parts outside the CDR3, is EAGVAQSPRYKIIEKRQSVAFWCNPISGHATLYWYQQILGQGPKLLIQFQNNGVVDDSQLPKDRFSAERLKGVDSTLKIQPAKLEDSAVYLCASSRLAGGSNEQFFGPGTRLTVL.